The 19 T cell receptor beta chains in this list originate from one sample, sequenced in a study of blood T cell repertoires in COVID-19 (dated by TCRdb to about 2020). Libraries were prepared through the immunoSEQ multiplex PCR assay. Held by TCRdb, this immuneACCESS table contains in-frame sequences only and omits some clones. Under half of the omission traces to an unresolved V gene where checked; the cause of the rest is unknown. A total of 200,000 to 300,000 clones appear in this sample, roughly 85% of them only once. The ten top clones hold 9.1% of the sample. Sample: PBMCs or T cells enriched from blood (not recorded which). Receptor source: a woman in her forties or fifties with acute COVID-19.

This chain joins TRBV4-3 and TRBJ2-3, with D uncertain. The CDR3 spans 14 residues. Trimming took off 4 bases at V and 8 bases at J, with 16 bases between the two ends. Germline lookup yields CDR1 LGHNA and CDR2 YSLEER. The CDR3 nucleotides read TGCGCCAGCAGCCCCACCTGGCTTGCCCCTACGCAGTATTTT. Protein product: CASSPTWLAPTQYF.

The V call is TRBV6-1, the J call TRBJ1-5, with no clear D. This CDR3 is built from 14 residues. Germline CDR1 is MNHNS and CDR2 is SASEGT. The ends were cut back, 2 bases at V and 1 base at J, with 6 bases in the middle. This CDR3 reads CASSEQASNQPQHF. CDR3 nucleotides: TGTGCCAGCAGTGAACAGGCGAGCAATCAGCCCCAGCATTTT.

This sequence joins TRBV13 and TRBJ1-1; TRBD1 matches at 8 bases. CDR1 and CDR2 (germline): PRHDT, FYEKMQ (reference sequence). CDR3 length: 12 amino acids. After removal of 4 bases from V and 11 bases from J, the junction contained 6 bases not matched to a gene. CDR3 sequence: CASSSRTGQAFF. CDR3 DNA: TGTGCCAGCAGCTCCCGGACAGGGCAGGCTTTCTTT.

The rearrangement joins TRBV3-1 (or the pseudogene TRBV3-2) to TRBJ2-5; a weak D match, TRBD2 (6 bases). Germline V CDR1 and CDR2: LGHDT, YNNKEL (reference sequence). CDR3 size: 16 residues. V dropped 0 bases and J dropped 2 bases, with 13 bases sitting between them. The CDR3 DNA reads TGTGCCAGCAGCCAAGATATTGCTAGCGCACAAGAGACCCAGTACTTC. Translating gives CASSQDIASAQETQYF.

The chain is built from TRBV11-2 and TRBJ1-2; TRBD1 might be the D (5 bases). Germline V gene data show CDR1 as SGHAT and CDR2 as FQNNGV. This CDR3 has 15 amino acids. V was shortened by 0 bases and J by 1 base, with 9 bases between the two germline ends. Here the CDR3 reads CASSLDSGFNYGYTF. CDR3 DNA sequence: TGTGCCAGCAGCTTAGATTCAGGGTTTAACTATGGCTACACCTTC.

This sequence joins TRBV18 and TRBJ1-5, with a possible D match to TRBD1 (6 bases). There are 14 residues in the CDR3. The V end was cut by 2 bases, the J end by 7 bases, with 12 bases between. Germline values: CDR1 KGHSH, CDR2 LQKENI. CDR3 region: CASSPAGGVQPQHF. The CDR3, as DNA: TGTGCCAGCTCACCAGCGGGGGGCGTCCAGCCCCAGCATTTT. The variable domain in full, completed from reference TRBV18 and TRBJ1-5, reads NAGVMQNPRHLVRRRGQEARLRCSPMKGHSHVYWYRQLPEEGLKFMVYLQKENIIDESGMPKERFSAEFPKEGPSILRIQQVVRGDSAAYFCASSPAGGVQPQHFGDGTRLSIL.

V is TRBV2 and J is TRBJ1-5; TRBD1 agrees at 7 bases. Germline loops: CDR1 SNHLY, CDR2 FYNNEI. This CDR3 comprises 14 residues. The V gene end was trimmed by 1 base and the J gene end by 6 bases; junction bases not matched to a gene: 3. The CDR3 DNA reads TGTGCCAGCAGTGAAGACAGGGGCAGTCAGCCCCAGCATTTT. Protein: CASSEDRGSQPQHF.

CDR3 nucleotide sequence: TGTGCCAGCAGCGTCCCCCTAGCGGGGGTAGCCGGGGAGCTGTTTTTT. Protein sequence: CASSVPLAGVAGELFF. The rearrangement joins TRBV7-2 to TRBJ2-2; 10 bases line up with TRBD2. Germline V CDR1 and CDR2: SGHTA, FQGNSA. There are 16 residues in the CDR3. Germline trimming cut 5 bases from V and 6 bases from J; bases unmatched to any gene: 9.

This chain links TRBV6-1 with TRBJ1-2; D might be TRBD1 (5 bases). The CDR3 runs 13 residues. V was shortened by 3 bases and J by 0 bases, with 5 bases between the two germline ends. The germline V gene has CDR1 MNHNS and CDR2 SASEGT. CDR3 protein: CASSDRANYGYTF. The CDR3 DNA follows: TGTGCCAGCAGTGACAGGGCTAACTATGGCTACACCTTC.

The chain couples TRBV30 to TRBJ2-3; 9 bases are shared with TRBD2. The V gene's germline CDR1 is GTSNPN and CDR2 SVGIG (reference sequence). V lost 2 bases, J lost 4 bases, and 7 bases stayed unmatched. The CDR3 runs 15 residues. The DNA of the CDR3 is TGTGCCTGGAGTCTTAGCGGGGGTATAGCAGATACGCAGTATTTT. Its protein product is CAWSLSGGIADTQYF.

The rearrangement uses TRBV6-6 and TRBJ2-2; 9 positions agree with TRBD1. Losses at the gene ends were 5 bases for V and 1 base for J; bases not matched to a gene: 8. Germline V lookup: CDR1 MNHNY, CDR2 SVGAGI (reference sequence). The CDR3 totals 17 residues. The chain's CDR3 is CASSLFGTGLNTGELFF. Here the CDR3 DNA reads TGTGCCAGCAGTCTATTCGGGACAGGGTTGAACACCGGGGAGCTGTTTTTT.

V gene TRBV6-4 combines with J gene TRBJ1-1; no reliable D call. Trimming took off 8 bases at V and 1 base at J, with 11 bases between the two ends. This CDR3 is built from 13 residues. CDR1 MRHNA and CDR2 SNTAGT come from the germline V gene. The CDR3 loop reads CASRVKPNTEAFF. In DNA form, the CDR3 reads TGTGCCAGCCGGGTTAAGCCGAACACTGAAGCTTTCTTT.

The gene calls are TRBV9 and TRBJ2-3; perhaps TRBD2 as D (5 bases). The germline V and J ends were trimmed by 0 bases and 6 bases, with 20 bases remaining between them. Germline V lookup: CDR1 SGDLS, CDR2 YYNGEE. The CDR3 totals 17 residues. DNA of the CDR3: TGTGCCAGCAGCGTAGAAGGGCTAGCCCCAAGTAAGGATACGCAGTATTTT. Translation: CASSVEGLAPSKDTQYF. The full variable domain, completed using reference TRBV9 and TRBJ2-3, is DSGVTQTPKHLITATGQRVTLRCSPRSGDLSVYWYQQSLDQGLQFLIQYYNGEERAKGNILERFSAQQFPDLHSELNLSSLELGDSALYFCASSVEGLAPSKDTQYFGPGTRLTVL.

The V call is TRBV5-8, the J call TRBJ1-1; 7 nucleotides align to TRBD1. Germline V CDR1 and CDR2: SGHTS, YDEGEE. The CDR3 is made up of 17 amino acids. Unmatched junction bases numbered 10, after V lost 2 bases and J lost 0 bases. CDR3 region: CASSFGTAIPMNTEAFF. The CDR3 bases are TGTGCCAGCAGCTTCGGGACAGCAATCCCAATGAACACTGAAGCTTTCTTT.

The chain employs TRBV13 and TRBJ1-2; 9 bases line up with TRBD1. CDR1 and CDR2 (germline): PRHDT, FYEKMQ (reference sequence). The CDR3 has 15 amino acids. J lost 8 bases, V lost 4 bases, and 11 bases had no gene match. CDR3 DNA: TGTGCCAGCAGCTCATCCCTGGGACAGGGTGGAGGCTACACCTTC. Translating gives CASSSSLGQGGGYTF.

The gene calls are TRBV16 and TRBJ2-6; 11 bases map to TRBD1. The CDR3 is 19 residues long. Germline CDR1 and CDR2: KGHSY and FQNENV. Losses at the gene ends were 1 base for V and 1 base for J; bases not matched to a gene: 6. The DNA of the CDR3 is TGTGCCAGCAGCCAATGGCTGGGACAGGGGGTTTCTGGGGCCAACGTCCTGACTTTC. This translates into CASSQWLGQGVSGANVLTF. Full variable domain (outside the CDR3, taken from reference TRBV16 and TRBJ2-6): GEEVAQTPKHLVRGEGQKAKLYCAPIKGHSYVFWYQQVLKNEFKFLISFQNENVFDETGMPKERFSAKCLPNSPCSLEIQATKLEDSAVYFCASSQWLGQGVSGANVLTFGAGSRLTVL.

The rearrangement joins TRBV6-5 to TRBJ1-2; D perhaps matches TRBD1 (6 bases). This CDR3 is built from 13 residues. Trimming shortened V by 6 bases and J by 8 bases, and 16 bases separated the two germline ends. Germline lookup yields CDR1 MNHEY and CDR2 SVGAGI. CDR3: CASSLDRARGYTF. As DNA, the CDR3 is TGTGCCAGCAGCCTGGACAGAGCCCGAGGCTACACCTTC.

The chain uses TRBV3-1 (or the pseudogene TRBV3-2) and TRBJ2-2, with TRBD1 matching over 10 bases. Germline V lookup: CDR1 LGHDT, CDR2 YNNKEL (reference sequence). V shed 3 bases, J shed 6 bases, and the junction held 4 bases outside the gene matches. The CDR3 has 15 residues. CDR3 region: CASSQADRGAGELFF. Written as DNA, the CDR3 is TGTGCCAGCAGCCAGGCGGACAGGGGGGCCGGGGAGCTGTTTTTT.

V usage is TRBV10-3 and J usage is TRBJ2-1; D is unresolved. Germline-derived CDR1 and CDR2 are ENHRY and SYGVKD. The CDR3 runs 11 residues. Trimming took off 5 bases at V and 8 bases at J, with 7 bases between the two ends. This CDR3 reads CAISHIDEQFF. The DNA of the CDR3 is TGTGCCATCAGTCATATAGATGAGCAGTTCTTC.